This T cell receptor (beta chain) was obtained from a study of T cells in localized non-small cell lung cancer. Study conclusions and caveats: T cell clonality was highest in uninvolved adjacent lung, above tumor. Longer overall survival associated with higher blood T cell density; shorter survival with higher adjacent-lung clonality. In adjacent lung, a median about 52 of the top 100 tumor clones were found.

Turning to this clone: Its specificity is not known.

V shed 5 bases and J shed 2 bases, with 9 bases lying between them. Looked up from germline, CDR1 is WSHSY and CDR2 is SAAADI. The CDR3 spans 13 residues. Sequencing used immunoSEQ multiplex PCR; TCRdb keeps in-frame clones, though not all of them. The table includes 20,000 to 25,000 clones, 80% to 95% detected once. The TCR originated in a man between 40 and 70 years old with stage III squamous cell lung carcinoma. This sequence joins TRBV10-2 and TRBJ1-1; TRBD1 is a possible D gene (5 bases). The sample in question was peripheral blood, obtained before any cancer treatment. This chain's CDR3 is CASSFGTNTEAFF. CDR3 nucleotides: TGCGCCAGCAGTTTTGGGACTAACACTGAAGCTTTCTTT.